The clone carrying this T cell receptor (beta chain) was seen a few times. The antigen remains undetermined. These data belong to a study of early T cells in non-severe SARS-CoV-2 infection. Study-wide points: CD4 and private specificities were missed by VDJdb matching, which favored anti-spike CD8 responses.

This CDR3 region has 18 residues. V lost 3 bases to trimming and J lost 0 bases, with 15 bases between them. Individual cDNA molecules were tagged with unique molecular identifiers, the study reported. TCRdb reprocessed the 5' RACE reads with MiXCR, giving one entry per CDR3 protein. Found here are roughly 50,000 distinct CDR3 sequences, approximately 8.4% of them singletons; the top ten hold roughly 4.2%. The chain uses TRBV12-3 or TRBV12-4 and TRBJ2-6; D not certain. The origin of this receptor is an adult who was a healthcare worker with PCR-confirmed SARS-CoV-2 infection or an uninfected control (not recorded which). Sequencing was done on a sample of whole blood. This CDR3 reads CASSFRFRSYSGANVLTF. Here the CDR3 DNA reads TGTGCCAGCAGTTTCCGCTTTAGATCTTACTCTGGGGCCAACGTCCTGACTTTC.